This T cell receptor (beta chain) was retrieved from a study of graft-versus-host responses after intestinal transplantation (dated by TCRdb to the early 2020s). Context from the whole study: Recipients received multivisceral, liver-intestinal, or isolated intestinal transplants. All recipients received anti-thymocyte globulin induction followed by maintenance tacrolimus and steroids for about three years. Graft-versus-host and host-versus-graft alloreactive T cell clones were tracked in the graft, circulation and bone marrow after intestinal transplantation using bulk TCR-beta CDR3 sequencing. Alloreactive clones were identified by sequencing pre-transplant mixed lymphocyte reaction products and comparing them with unstimulated pre-transplant donor and recipient T cells. A cohort of about 25 intestinal transplant recipients, including one retransplant, was enrolled, and a few patients lacking pretransplant specimens were excluded. A peak of at least 4% donor T cells among recipient peripheral blood mononuclear cells was the definition used for donor T cell macrochimerism. Rather than going through the commercial service, samples from a few later patients were sequenced in-house on an Illumina MiSeq and processed with MiXCR.

In the first month after transplant, blood samples were collected up to 4 times, and after that at least monthly when available. Remarks on this clone: What antigen it recognizes has not been identified. No qualities accompany the bases; no much larger clone lies one base away.

For CDR1 and CDR2, the germline V gene lists SGHVS and FQNEAQ. Trimmed from V: 5 bases; trimmed from J: 0 bases; junction bases lacking a gene match: 5. The CDR3, cysteine through phenylalanine, is 15 amino acids long. Of all the DNA, just the CDR3 is kept, 45 bases in frame from base 1. General findings and caveats noted by the study authors: The relatively low number and heterogeneity of intestinal transplant patients limited the conclusions. Early after transplant, peak levels of circulating GvH clones were associated with declines in HvG clones. GvH clones were found in recipient bone marrow, and some of the GvH clones appeared earlier in ileal mucosa or blood, which is consistent with an intestinal mucosal origin. Patients with donor T cell macrochimerism had high GvH to HvG T cell clonal ratios in their allografts.

Library preparation employed the immunoSEQ multiplex PCR assay. Adaptive Biotechnologies carried out high-throughput TCR-beta CDR3 sequencing of genomic DNA for most patients. As for the authors' bioinformatics: Adaptive's ImmunoSEQ software supplied the TCR sequencing data for about 18 patients, while MiXCR and VDJtools were used to process a few other patients. CDR3 nucleotide sequences shared between donor and recipient were removed because the origin of such sequences could not be assigned. To count as alloreactive, a clone needed at least 2-fold expansion over unstimulated cells and a minimum CFSE-low frequency of 0.002% (template counts) or 0.001% (read counts). Clones detected in sequenced pre-transplant spleen, lymph node, or MLR CFSE-low populations of the donor or recipient were defined as mappable. The cumulative frequency of alloreactive clones was calculated as a percentage of all sequences, weighted by copy number. TCRdb re-hosts the immuneACCESS table, in-frame sequences only. Its copies lack some clones; in the studies checked, an unresolved V gene accounts for under half of them, and the cause for the rest is not known. The V and J calls and clone size are taken from that table; D and trimming were inferred from the DNA. Across this sample there are roughly 99,000 clones, with roughly 83% seen only once. Over 1.3% of the sample belongs to the ten largest clones.

Sequencing used PBMCs, obtained 255 days after intestinal transplant. Recombination connected TRBV7-8 to TRBJ2-3; the central 7 bases match TRBD1. This clonotype was sampled from a human patient who received an intestinal transplant, so some T cells may come from the graft donor. CDR3 sequence: CASSPTGLSTDTQYF. The nucleotide sequence reads TGTGCCAGCAGCCCGACAGGGCTTAGCACAGATACGCAGTATTTT.